This T cell receptor beta chain was sequenced during a study of T cells in Graves' hyperthyroidism and ophthalmopathy. Amplified regions were TCR beta CDR3 sequences from RNA transcripts. An initial round of RT-PCR targeting the TCR CDR3 relied on the HTBI primer set. TCRdb re-called the multiplex PCR reads with MiXCR, one entry per CDR3 protein. This table holds about 410,000 distinct CDR3 sequences, 14% to 15% found once. There are 14 residues in the CDR3. Per the germline V gene, CDR1 is SEHNR and CDR2 is FQNEAQ (reference sequence). Trimming removed 3 bases at V and 4 bases at J, with 11 bases between. This clonotype occurred many times.

The source of this sequence is a man aged 18-30 years with Graves' ophthalmopathy. The chain has TRBV7-9 and TRBJ2-3; D assignment may be TRBD1 or TRBD2 (5 bases each). The source material was blood. The chain's CDR3 is CASSLGVRADTQYF. The DNA of the CDR3 is TGTGCCAGCAGCTTGGGAGTCAGGGCAGATACGCAGTATTTT. The variable domain in full, with the rest retrieved from reference TRBV7-9 and TRBJ2-3, is DTGVSQNPRHKITKRGQNVTFRCDPISEHNRLYWYRQTLGQGPEFLTYFQNEAQLEKSRLLSDRFSAERPKGSFSTLEIQRTEQGDSAMYLCASSLGVRADTQYFGPGTRLTVL.